The rows below give T cell receptor beta chains drawn from one sample of a study of blood T cells in healthy people across ages. TCRdb independently ran MiXCR on the 5' RACE reads; one entry per CDR3 protein. Here the sample spans under 1 million distinct CDR3 sequences, approximately 48% being singletons. The sample was blood. These receptors came from a man in his 60s in good health. CDR3s include the opening cysteine and the closing phenylalanine or tryptophan. A D gene is named only where the DNA matches it firmly. Clone size, where shown, is once, few, many, or a class for clones that have expanded.

abundance | j_gene | d_gene | v_gene | CDR3nt | CDR3aa
. | TRBJ1-2 | . | TRBV29-1 | TGCAGCGTTAGGCAGGGTGGCGGTTCCTATGGCTACACCTTC | CSVRQGGGSYGYTF
few | TRBJ2-7 | . | TRBV7-2 | TGTGCCAGCAGCTTAGGCGCAGACGAGCAGTACTTC | CASSLGADEQYF
few | TRBJ1-2 | . | TRBV29-1 | TGCAGCGTTGAAGACAGATTCTATGGCTACACCTTC | CSVEDRFYGYTF
. | TRBJ2-7 | . | TRBV4-3 | TGCGCCAGCAGCCAATCGGGGAACGGCCCCTACGAGCAGTACTTC | CASSQSGNGPYEQYF
few | TRBJ1-2 | . | TRBV6-2/TRBV6-3 | TGTGCCAGCAGTCAGACAGTTCGGAACTATGGCTACACCTTC | CASSQTVRNYGYTF
. | TRBJ1-2 | . | TRBV29-1 | TGCAGCGTTGGGACCACCTCTAGCAGAGGCTACACCTTC | CSVGTTSSRGYTF
. | TRBJ1-2 | . | TRBV20-1 | TGCAGTGCGAAACCCCCTTGGACAGACTATGGCTACACCTTC | CSAKPPWTDYGYTF
few | TRBJ2-4 | TRBD1 | TRBV13 | TGTGCCAGCAGCTTAGGGACAGGGGGCGGGAAGAGAAACATTCAGTACTTC | CASSLGTGGGKRNIQYF
few | TRBJ1-2 | . | TRBV6-2/TRBV6-3 | TGTGCCAGCAGGGACAGTTCTAACTATGGCTACACCTTC | CASRDSSNYGYTF
. | TRBJ1-2 | . | TRBV29-1 | TGCAGCGTTGGGGGCGAGGGATCCGATGGCTACACCTTC | CSVGGEGSDGYTF
. | TRBJ2-1 | . | TRBV6-5 | TGTGCCAGCAGTTACTCCGGGATAGGGTCCTACAATGAGCAGTTCTTC | CASSYSGIGSYNEQFF
. | TRBJ1-4 | . | TRBV6-2/TRBV6-3 | TGTGCCAGCAGGACATGGGGGCGGACTAATGAAAAACTGTTTTTT | CASRTWGRTNEKLFF
. | TRBJ2-5 | TRBD2 | TRBV10-3 | TGTGCCATCAGTCCCCAGGCGGGGGGCGTAAAAGAGACCCAGTACTTC | CAISPQAGGVKETQYF
few | TRBJ1-1 | . | TRBV6-1 | TGTGCCAGCAGTGAACGCGAGAACACTGAAGCTTTCTTT | CASSERENTEAFF
. | TRBJ2-1 | . | TRBV4-2 | TGTGCCAGCAGCCAAGACAGGGCCACCTACAATGAGCAGTTCTTC | CASSQDRATYNEQFF
. | TRBJ2-2 | . | TRBV12-3/TRBV12-4 | TGTGCCAGCAGAAGAACCGGGGAGCTGTTTTTT | CASRRTGELFF
. | TRBJ2-4 | TRBD2 | TRBV3-1 | TGTGCCAGCAGCCAAGAACTAGCGGGGGCTAACATTCAGTACTTC | CASSQELAGANIQYF
many | TRBJ1-6 | . | TRBV5-1 | TGTGCCAGCAGTTTAGGGGGCTCCTATAATTCACCCCTCCACTTT | CASSLGGSYNSPLHF
. | TRBJ2-2 | TRBD1 | TRBV9 | TGTGCCAGCAGCGCGGGACAGGCGAACACCGGGGAGCTGTTTTTT | CASSAGQANTGELFF
few | TRBJ2-4 | TRBD2 | TRBV3-1 | TGTGCCAGCAGCCCCTCGAGCGGGGGATACATTCAGTACTTC | CASSPSSGGYIQYF
. | TRBJ2-7 | . | TRBV15 | TGTGCCACCAGCAGGGGGCCCTACTACGAGCAGTACTTC | CATSRGPYYEQYF
. | TRBJ2-7 | TRBD2 | TRBV6-1 | TGTGCCAGCAGTCTGATAGCGGGGGGGATCTACAATGAGCAGTACTTC | CASSLIAGGIYNEQYF
few | TRBJ2-7 | TRBD1 | TRBV20-1 | TGCAGTGCTCGCCCCGGGACAGCCTCCTACGAGCAGTACTTC | CSARPGTASYEQYF
. | TRBJ1-4 | TRBD1 | TRBV28 | TGTGCCAGCAGACCCCTGACAGGGGAACATGGAAAACTGTTTTTT | CASRPLTGEHGKLFF
many | TRBJ2-1 | TRBD1 | TRBV20-1 | TGCAGTGCCAAGGACAGGATCAATGAGCAGTTCTTC | CSAKDRINEQFF
few | TRBJ2-7 | . | TRBV5-1 | TGCGCCAGCAGCTTGGTAGGAGGGGGCCCCTACGAGCAGTACTTC | CASSLVGGGPYEQYF
. | TRBJ2-4 | . | TRBV12-5 | TGTGCTAGTGGTTTTGGCGTCCTAGACATTCAGTACTTC | CASGFGVLDIQYF
few | TRBJ2-3 | TRBD1 | TRBV12-3/TRBV12-4 | TGTGCCAGCGGTTTGGACAGGCCACAGTATTTT | CASGLDRPQYF
. | TRBJ2-1 | . | TRBV2 | TGTGCCAGCACGGACGGCCCTCCCTCCGAGCAGTTCTTC | CASTDGPPSEQFF
few | TRBJ2-5 | . | TRBV24-1 | TGTGCCACCAGTGAGGCTGCGGGACAGTCGAAGACCCAGTACTTC | CATSEAAGQSKTQYF
few | TRBJ2-7 | . | TRBV10-3 | TGTGCCATCAGTGGCTACACAGGGTCGAGGACCTACGAGCAGTACTTC | CAISGYTGSRTYEQYF
. | TRBJ2-1 | TRBD2 | TRBV6-2/TRBV6-3 | TGTGCCAGCAGGGCCGGGACTAGCGGCTACAATGAGCAGTTCTTC | CASRAGTSGYNEQFF
. | TRBJ1-6 | . | TRBV7-2 | TGTGCCAGCAGCTCGTTCATCCCAACGGGCGTTAATAATTCACCCCTCCACTTT | CASSSFIPTGVNNSPLHF
. | TRBJ1-1 | . | TRBV11-2 | TGTGCCAGCAGCACCCGCAGGGAGAGGAACACTGAAGCTTTCTTT | CASSTRRERNTEAFF
few | TRBJ2-3 | TRBD1 | TRBV9 | TGTGCCAGCAGTATCGGGACAGGGACAGATACGCAGTATTTT | CASSIGTGTDTQYF